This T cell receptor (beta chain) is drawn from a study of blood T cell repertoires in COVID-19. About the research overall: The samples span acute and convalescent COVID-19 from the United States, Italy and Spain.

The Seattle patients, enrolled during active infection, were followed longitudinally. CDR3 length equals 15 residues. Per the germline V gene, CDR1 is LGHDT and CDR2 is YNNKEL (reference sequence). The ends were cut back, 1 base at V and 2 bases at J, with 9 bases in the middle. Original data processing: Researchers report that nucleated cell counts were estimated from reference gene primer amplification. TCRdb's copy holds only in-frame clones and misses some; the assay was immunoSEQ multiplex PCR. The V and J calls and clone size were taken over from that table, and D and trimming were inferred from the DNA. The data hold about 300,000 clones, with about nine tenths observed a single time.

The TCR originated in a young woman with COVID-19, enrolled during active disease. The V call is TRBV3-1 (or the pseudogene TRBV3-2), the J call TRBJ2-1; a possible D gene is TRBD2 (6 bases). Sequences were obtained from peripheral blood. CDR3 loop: CASSQGWGAYNEQFF. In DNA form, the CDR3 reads TGTGCCAGCAGCCAAGGTTGGGGGGCCTACAATGAGCAGTTCTTC.